A selection of T cell receptor beta chains follows, all from one sample in a study of response to subunit inactivated influenza vaccine. One entry per CDR3 protein, called by TCRdb with MiXCR from the RT-PCR reads. The table has about 500,000 distinct CDR3 sequences, approximately 15% seen once; the top ten hold 2.5% to 3.5%. Sequencing was performed on CD4+ T cells sorted from PBMCs, taken around 25 months after vaccination. The receptor source for this set is a man between 50 and 69 years old who received an inactivated influenza vaccine. The CDR3 runs from the conserved cysteine through the conserved F or W. D genes are given only for firm matches. Some rows have no size entry. The others give once, few or many, or a class for an expanded clone.

V	size	D	J	CDR3	DNA
TRBV12-3/TRBV12-4	.	.	TRBJ2-2	CASSPPRGGIGELFF	TGTGCCAGCAGCCCCCCGAGGGGAGGAATTGGGGAGCTGTTTTTT
TRBV20-1	few	TRBD1	TRBJ2-1	CSASPGQGLANEQFF	TGCAGTGCTAGCCCGGGACAGGGGTTGGCCAATGAGCAGTTCTTC
TRBV5-1	.	.	TRBJ2-7	CASSLLGTTNYEQYF	TGCGCCAGCAGCTTGTTAGGGACAACGAACTACGAGCAGTACTTC
TRBV5-1	.	.	TRBJ1-4	CASSLDSSEEKLFF	TGCGCCAGCAGCTTGGACAGTTCCGAGGAAAAACTGTTTTTT
TRBV2	.	TRBD1	TRBJ1-1	CASSEGDRGSTEAFF	TGTGCCAGCAGTGAAGGGGACAGGGGATCCACTGAAGCTTTCTTT
TRBV21-1	.	.	TRBJ1-2	CASSTPSPRRGYTF	TGTGCCAGCAGCACCCCGTCTCCCCGCAGGGGCTACACCTTC
TRBV30	few	.	TRBJ2-7	CASLKRSGTHEQYF	TGTGCCTCCCTCAAACGGTCGGGAACCCACGAGCAGTACTTC
TRBV7-2	.	.	TRBJ1-2	CASSLAEYGYTF	TGTGCCAGCAGCTTAGCTGAGTATGGCTACACCTTC
TRBV6-2/TRBV6-3	.	.	TRBJ2-3	CASTNNRATDTQYF	TGTGCCAGCACCAATAACCGGGCCACAGATACGCAGTATTTT
TRBV6-1	few	TRBD1	TRBJ1-1	CASSDPGTGNTEAFF	TGTGCCAGCAGTGATCCCGGGACAGGGAACACTGAAGCTTTCTTT
TRBV20-1	few	.	TRBJ2-7	CSATDVGAEQYF	TGCAGTGCTACCGATGTAGGTGCCGAGCAGTACTTC
TRBV28	.	.	TRBJ1-5	CASSAGTSADQPQHF	TGTGCCAGCAGTGCCGGGACGAGTGCGGATCAGCCCCAGCATTTT
TRBV7-2	few	.	TRBJ2-3	CASSLRRTFSTDTQYF	TGTGCCAGCAGCTTACGACGTACCTTTAGCACAGATACGCAGTATTTT
TRBV11-2	.	TRBD1	TRBJ2-7	CASSLYRGTYEQYF	TGTGCCAGCAGCTTGTACAGGGGAACCTACGAGCAGTACTTC
TRBV4-3	.	TRBD1	TRBJ1-4	CASSQDRRGREKLFF	TGCGCCAGCAGCCAAGACCGCAGGGGGCGGGAAAAACTGTTTTTT
TRBV5-1	many	TRBD1	TRBJ2-1	CASSLDPGGYNEQFF	TGCGCCAGCAGCTTGGATCCAGGGGGCTACAATGAGCAGTTCTTC
TRBV20-1	few	.	TRBJ2-1	CSASKGSSYNEQFF	TGCAGTGCTAGTAAGGGAAGCTCCTACAATGAGCAGTTCTTC
TRBV10-3	once	.	TRBJ2-1	CAISENGVYEQFF	TGTGCCATCAGTGAAAACGGGGTCTATGAGCAGTTCTTC
TRBV6-6	few	.	TRBJ1-4	CASSPYEKLFF	TGTGCCAGCAGTCCTTATGAAAAACTGTTTTTT
TRBV10-3	.	.	TRBJ2-6	CAISALGSPSGANVLTF	TGTGCCATCAGTGCGCTAGGGTCACCCTCTGGGGCCAACGTCCTGACTTTC
TRBV20-1	.	.	TRBJ2-1	CSSWGEAPGNEQFF	TGCAGCTCCTGGGGCGAGGCTCCGGGCAATGAGCAGTTCTTC
TRBV7-2	few	.	TRBJ2-1	CASSSPAYGIIEQFF	TGTGCCAGCAGCTCTCCGGCTTACGGGATAATTGAGCAGTTCTTC
TRBV29-1	.	TRBD1	TRBJ1-5	CSVVSRTGRNGPQHF	TGCAGCGTTGTTTCCCGGACAGGGCGGAATGGGCCCCAGCATTTT
TRBV2	.	.	TRBJ2-3	CASSDSTSTDTQYF	TGTGCCAGCAGCGATAGTACTAGCACAGATACGCAGTATTTT
TRBV20-1	.	TRBD1	TRBJ1-5	CSASKVDRGPAEYHQPQHF	TGCAGTGCTAGTAAGGTTGACAGGGGGCCAGCCGAGTACCATCAGCCCCAGCATTTT
TRBV18	few	.	TRBJ2-6	CASSPQTGHVLTF	TGTGCCAGCTCACCGCAAACAGGGCACGTCCTGACTTTC
TRBV27	few	.	TRBJ1-2	CASRRDVRYGYTF	TGTGCCAGCAGACGGGACGTCCGATATGGCTACACCTTC
TRBV30	few	.	TRBJ2-6	CAWSDSLQRSGANVLTF	TGTGCCTGGAGTGATTCGCTTCAACGCTCTGGGGCCAACGTCCTGACTTTC
TRBV7-9	few	.	TRBJ2-4	CASSPLGVAKNIQYF	TGTGCCAGCAGCCCGTTAGGGGTAGCCAAAAACATTCAGTACTTC
TRBV20-1	few	TRBD2	TRBJ2-7	CSAPHPTSGRNEQYF	TGCAGTGCACCTCATCCGACTAGCGGGAGGAACGAGCAGTACTTC
TRBV5-1	many	TRBD1	TRBJ2-3	CASSKGQGSDTQYF	TGCGCCAGCAGCAAAGGACAGGGTTCAGATACGCAGTATTTT
TRBV20-1	once	.	TRBJ1-1	CSARDVRQMNTEAFF	TGCAGTGCTAGAGATGTAAGGCAGATGAACACTGAAGCTTTCTTT
TRBV11-1	.	TRBD2	TRBJ2-2	CASSPRWGPSGNTGELFF	TGTGCCAGCAGCCCCCGCTGGGGACCTAGCGGAAACACCGGGGAGCTGTTTTTT
TRBV4-2	.	.	TRBJ1-4	CASSQLVYEKLFF	TGTGCCAGCAGCCAGCTTGTTTATGAAAAACTGTTTTTT
TRBV5-4	many	TRBD2	TRBJ2-1	CASSLKAGLAVRSSYNEQFF	TGTGCCAGCAGCTTGAAGGCGGGACTAGCGGTCAGGAGCTCCTACAATGAGCAGTTCTTC
TRBV10-3	few	.	TRBJ2-7	CAISRVYNHEQYF	TGTGCCATCAGTAGGGTATATAACCACGAGCAGTACTTC
TRBV9	many	.	TRBJ1-5	CASSADSHSNQPQHF	TGTGCCAGCAGCGCGGACTCCCATAGCAATCAGCCCCAGCATTTT
TRBV27	few	TRBD2	TRBJ2-5	CASSSAASGLGTQYF	TGTGCCAGCAGTTCGGCGGCTAGCGGACTCGGGACCCAGTACTTC
TRBV5-1	many	.	TRBJ2-7	CASHNGGSYEQYF	TGCGCCAGCCATAATGGGGGCTCCTACGAGCAGTACTTC
TRBV27	.	.	TRBJ2-1	CASIRRGGSYNEQFF	TGTGCCAGCATCAGGCGGGGTGGGTCCTACAATGAGCAGTTCTTC
TRBV5-1	few	.	TRBJ1-1	CASSRTGVVLTEAFF	TGCGCCAGCAGCCGAACAGGAGTAGTACTTACTGAAGCTTTCTTT
TRBV3-1	few	.	TRBJ1-4	CASSQDQVATNEKLFF	TGTGCCAGCAGCCAAGATCAAGTTGCAACTAATGAAAAACTGTTTTTT
TRBV12-3/TRBV12-4	few	.	TRBJ2-7	CASRGTLRQQYF	TGTGCCAGCAGGGGGACTTTACGACAGCAGTACTTC
TRBV25-1	few	.	TRBJ1-1	CASTYGSFMNTEAFF	TGTGCCAGCACCTACGGCAGCTTCATGAACACTGAAGCTTTCTTT